What follows are 4 T cell receptor beta chains derived from one specimen sequenced in a study of T cell responses to AZD1222 COVID-19 vaccine. Some clones are missing from TCRdb's copy, which holds only in-frame ones; the method was immunoSEQ multiplex PCR. Of 70,000 to 95,000 clones in the sample, about nine tenths were seen once. Sequenced material: peripheral blood, taken 28 days after the second AZD1222 dose. These receptors all stem from an adult who received the AZD1222 COVID-19 vaccine.

The CDR3 loop is CASSPRTGGGENGYTF. The DNA of the CDR3 is TGTGCCAGCTCACCTCGGACAGGGGGCGGGGAAAACGGCTACACCTTC. The V call is TRBV18, the J call TRBJ1-2; 11 nucleotides match TRBD1. The germline gives CDR1 KGHSH, CDR2 LQKENI. V shed 3 bases and J 8 bases; nucleotides not matched to a gene: 11. The CDR3 runs 16 residues.

V gene TRBV19 combines with J gene TRBJ2-2, with TRBD2 as a possible D gene (7 bases). From germline, CDR1 is LNHDA and CDR2 SQIVND (reference sequence). V dropped 6 bases and J dropped 4 bases, with 12 bases sitting between them. The CDR3 consists of 14 residues. CDR3 nucleotide sequence: TGTGCCAGTAGAGGGGGGGTTCGCACCGGGGAGCTGTTTTTT. This encodes CASRGGVRTGELFF.

The V and J genes are TRBV5-1 and TRBJ2-3; 10 nucleotides line up with TRBD2. Germline CDR1 and CDR2: SGHRS and YFSETQ. This CDR3 comprises 16 residues. J was trimmed by 0 bases and V by 4 bases; bases with no gene match: 5. CDR3 protein: CASSLLAGTSTDTQYF. CDR3 nucleotide sequence: TGCGCCAGCAGCCTACTAGCGGGGACTAGCACAGATACGCAGTATTTT.

The V gene is TRBV3-1 (or the pseudogene TRBV3-2), the J gene TRBJ1-4; 7 nucleotides align to TRBD1. J lost 8 bases, V lost 3 bases, and 9 bases had no gene match. CDR3 length: 15 amino acids. The germline V gene encodes CDR1 LGHDT and CDR2 YNNKEL (reference sequence). The CDR3 sequence: CASSHERGLGEKLFF. The CDR3 bases are TGTGCCAGCAGCCATGAAAGGGGGCTGGGGGAAAAACTGTTTTTT.